The table lists the clone carrying this T cell receptor (beta chain) with a few counts. Its target is not known. The data belong to a study of molecular identifiers for immune sequencing clone quantification. Overall study results and limits: Beyond 20 RNA copies, clones held over 99% of effector molecules, compared with under 1% in naive cells.

As CD8+CD4-CCR7+CD45RA+ cells, naive CD8 T cells were sorted. Germline assignment: CDR1 PRHDT and CDR2 FYEKMQ (reference sequence). The trim removed 4 bases at V and 1 base at J, leaving 6 bases unmatched. This CDR3 comprises 17 residues. TCRdb called the PCR reads again in MiXCR, with one record for every CDR3 protein. This sample has under 600,000 distinct CDR3 sequences, with about a quarter found just once. This receptor was obtained from a human donor in good health. Some libraries in this study had Jurkat cell RNA spiked in. This rearrangement joins TRBV13 to TRBJ2-2, with TRBD2 matching over 10 bases. Source material: naive CD8+ T cells from blood, with Jurkat cell RNA spiked in. Subset: FACS-sorted CD8+CD4-CCR7+CD45RA+ naive T cells. The CDR3 sequence: CASSSRLAGGNTGELFF. CDR3 nucleotides: TGTGCCAGCAGCTCCCGATTAGCGGGGGGGAACACCGGGGAGCTGTTTTTT. The whole variable domain, remainder taken from reference TRBV13 and TRBJ2-2, is AAGVIQSPRHLIKEKRETATLKCYPIPRHDTVYWYQQGPGQDPQFLISFYEKMQSDKGSIPDRFSAQQFSDYHSELNMSSLELGDSALYFCASSSRLAGGNTGELFFGEGSRLTVL.